Sequencing of this TCR beta chain was carried out in a study of T cell responses to AZD1222 COVID-19 vaccine. Method: immunoSEQ multiplex PCR; TCRdb's copy keeps in-frame clones and lacks some. The data show over 95,000 clones, roughly 90% seen once. A note on this clone: Its antigen remains unknown.

Study results and limitations: Clonal diversity may have been underestimated, and the donors were mostly white British, with more females than males. Only five to seven AZD1222 recipients tested seropositive at baseline.

The length of the CDR3 is 13 residues. Looked up from germline, CDR1 is SEHNR and CDR2 is FQNEAQ (reference sequence). With 6 bases removed from V and 6 bases from J, the gap between germline ends came to 13 bases. The sample was peripheral blood, taken 28 days after the second AZD1222 dose. The chain carries TRBV7-9 and TRBJ2-3; the D gene could be TRBD1 or TRBD2 (5 bases each). The origin of this receptor is an adult who received the AZD1222 COVID-19 vaccine. The DNA for the CDR3 is TGTGCCAGCAGACTGGGGGAAATGGATACGCAGTATTTT. Its protein is CASRLGEMDTQYF.